This T cell receptor (beta chain) was captured in a study of beta chain features in type 1 diabetes. Looking at the study overall: Age, gender and cell yields were alike across patients and healthy donors.

Comments on this clone: Its target is unknown.

What was sequenced were expressed TCRB transcripts, since all of the isolated RNA had been reverse transcribed. Only in-frame clones appear in the TCRdb table, and some are missing; sequencing was by immunoSEQ multiplex PCR. The sample records more than 300,000 clones, less than 15% being singletons. Overall study results and limits: Resolution of whether HLA type affects TCRB rearrangement was not achieved here.

Sequencing used naive CD4+ T cells from blood. The clonotype comes from a woman in her late teens or twenties in good health.

CDR3 amino acids: CSVETGGLQETQYF. CDR3 sequence (DNA): TGCAGCGTTGAAACAGGGGGTCTCCAAGAGACCCAGTACTTC. The rearrangement links TRBV29-1 to TRBJ2-5, with 8 bases aligning to TRBD1. Germline CDR1 reads SQVTM; CDR2 reads ANQGSEA. V was clipped by 2 bases and J by 1 base; unmatched bases: 3. The CDR3 spans 14 residues.